A selection of T cell receptor beta chains follows, all from one sample in a study of neurological immune-mediated disorders. TCRdb fed the 5' RACE reads into MiXCR, producing one record per CDR3 protein. The sample has 71,000 or so distinct CDR3 sequences, approximately 14% seen once. Sequences were obtained from PBMCs. Source of these receptors: a female donor with HTLV-1-associated myelopathy (HAM/TSP). Each CDR3 is given with its conserved first and last residue. The D gene is left open where the match is weak. Only part of the rows carry a size: once, few, many, or a class if the clone is expanded.

CDR3nt: TGTGCCACCCAGCCAGGGACTGGAAACACCATATATTTT; CDR3aa: CATQPGTGNTIYF; v_gene: TRBV28; abundance: many; j_gene: TRBJ1-3; d_gene: .; len: 13
CDR3nt: TGCGCCAGCAGTGAGGGACAGGGCCAGGCGGACAATGAGCAGTTCTTC; CDR3aa: CASSEGQGQADNEQFF; v_gene: TRBV10-1; abundance: few; j_gene: TRBJ2-1; d_gene: TRBD1; len: 16
CDR3nt: TGCGCCAGCAGCTCGCCGGGACAGGGGACCTACGAGCAGTACTTC; CDR3aa: CASSSPGQGTYEQYF; v_gene: TRBV5-1; abundance: many; j_gene: TRBJ2-7; d_gene: TRBD1; len: 15
CDR3nt: TGCGCCAGCAGCTTGGTGGGGGGGTCCGATCAGCCCCAGCATTTT; CDR3aa: CASSLVGGSDQPQHF; v_gene: TRBV5-1; abundance: many; j_gene: TRBJ1-5; d_gene: .; len: 15
CDR3nt: TGTGCCAGCAGCTCGGGTGGGAGCAGGGCCCACGAGCAGTACTTC; CDR3aa: CASSSGGSRAHEQYF; v_gene: TRBV7-2; abundance: many; j_gene: TRBJ2-7; d_gene: .; len: 15
CDR3nt: TGCGCCAGCAGTACGGGGGACAGGGGCTCCTACGAGCAGTACTTC; CDR3aa: CASSTGDRGSYEQYF; v_gene: TRBV5-1; abundance: many; j_gene: TRBJ2-7; d_gene: TRBD1; len: 15
CDR3nt: TGTGCCACCAGTGACACTGGACAGGGTGCGGATACGCAGTATTTT; CDR3aa: CATSDTGQGADTQYF; v_gene: TRBV24-1; abundance: many; j_gene: TRBJ2-3; d_gene: TRBD1; len: 15
CDR3nt: TGTGCCAGCAGCCAGAACACGGCGAGGGTCACTGAAGCTTTCTTT; CDR3aa: CASSQNTARVTEAFF; v_gene: TRBV14; abundance: many; j_gene: TRBJ1-1; d_gene: .; len: 15
CDR3nt: TGTGCCAGCAGCGTAGCACAGGGGGCGACAGATACGCAGTATTTT; CDR3aa: CASSVAQGATDTQYF; v_gene: TRBV9; abundance: many; j_gene: TRBJ2-3; d_gene: TRBD1; len: 15
CDR3nt: TGCAGTGCTGGGGGACAGGGGGCCTACAATGAGCAGTTCTTC; CDR3aa: CSAGGQGAYNEQFF; v_gene: TRBV20-1; abundance: many; j_gene: TRBJ2-1; d_gene: TRBD1; len: 14
CDR3nt: TGTGCCAGCAGTAGGGGACAGGGGGCTTCACCCCTCCACTTT; CDR3aa: CASSRGQGASPLHF; v_gene: TRBV25-1; abundance: many; j_gene: TRBJ1-6; d_gene: TRBD1; len: 14
CDR3nt: TGCGCCAGCAGCCCAACAGGGCCCCCCTACGAGCAGTACTTC; CDR3aa: CASSPTGPPYEQYF; v_gene: TRBV5-1; abundance: many; j_gene: TRBJ2-7; d_gene: .; len: 14
CDR3nt: TGTGCCAGCAGCCAAGATAAAGGACCGAACACTGAAGCTTTCTTT; CDR3aa: CASSQDKGPNTEAFF; v_gene: TRBV14; abundance: .; j_gene: TRBJ1-1; d_gene: .; len: 15
CDR3nt: TGTGCCAGCAGCTTAGTTGGAAGCGGGGGGGCGTTATCTCTCGATACGCAGTATTTT; CDR3aa: CASSLVGSGGALSLDTQYF; v_gene: TRBV7-9; abundance: many; j_gene: TRBJ2-3; d_gene: TRBD2; len: 19
CDR3nt: TGTGCCAGCAGCGGGGGGGGGCGGACAGATACGCAGTATTTT; CDR3aa: CASSGGGRTDTQYF; v_gene: TRBV7-3; abundance: once; j_gene: TRBJ2-3; d_gene: .; len: 14
CDR3nt: TGTGCCAGCAGCCCAGCCGCCAGCTCCTACAATGAGCAGTTCTTC; CDR3aa: CASSPAASSYNEQFF; v_gene: TRBV28; abundance: many; j_gene: TRBJ2-1; d_gene: .; len: 15
CDR3nt: TGTGCCAGCAGGGGTACTGGGAAGAGCTCCTACGAGCAGTACTTC; CDR3aa: CASRGTGKSSYEQYF; v_gene: TRBV28; abundance: many; j_gene: TRBJ2-7; d_gene: .; len: 15
CDR3nt: TGTGCCAGCAGCGCCGGGACTCACCTAGGAGATACGCAGTATTTT; CDR3aa: CASSAGTHLGDTQYF; v_gene: TRBV9; abundance: many; j_gene: TRBJ2-3; d_gene: .; len: 15
CDR3nt: TGTGCCAGCAGTTACCTCACAACAGGGAATCGGGGATCACCCCTCCACTTT; CDR3aa: CASSYLTTGNRGSPLHF; v_gene: TRBV6-5; abundance: many; j_gene: TRBJ1-6; d_gene: .; len: 17
CDR3nt: TGCGCCAGCAGCCCCATTAGCGGGGTCCTGACCGGGGAGCTGTTTTTT; CDR3aa: CASSPISGVLTGELFF; v_gene: TRBV5-1; abundance: many; j_gene: TRBJ2-2; d_gene: TRBD2; len: 16
CDR3nt: TGTGCCAGCAGCAGTGCCTGGTTGGAGACCCAGTACTTC; CDR3aa: CASSSAWLETQYF; v_gene: TRBV5-6; abundance: many; j_gene: TRBJ2-5; d_gene: .; len: 13
CDR3nt: TGCAGTGCTAGGAGGACAGGGCGGTATGATGAGCAGTTCTTC; CDR3aa: CSARRTGRYDEQFF; v_gene: TRBV20-1; abundance: many; j_gene: TRBJ2-1; d_gene: TRBD1; len: 14
CDR3nt: TGTGCCAGCAGCCTCTGGCCGCGCGATACGCAGTATTTT; CDR3aa: CASSLWPRDTQYF; v_gene: TRBV14; abundance: .; j_gene: TRBJ2-3; d_gene: .; len: 13
CDR3nt: TGTGCTACCAGCAGATTCGCCGGGACAGGGGAATACGAGCAGTACTTC; CDR3aa: CATSRFAGTGEYEQYF; v_gene: TRBV15; abundance: many; j_gene: TRBJ2-7; d_gene: TRBD1; len: 16
CDR3nt: TGTGCCAGCAGCCAAACAACTGAGCAGTTCTTC; CDR3aa: CASSQTTEQFF; v_gene: TRBV14; abundance: .; j_gene: TRBJ2-1; d_gene: .; len: 11
CDR3nt: TGTGCCAGCAGTGACGCGATGATATCGGGACAGCAGTACTTC; CDR3aa: CASSDAMISGQQYF; v_gene: TRBV6-6; abundance: .; j_gene: TRBJ2-7; d_gene: .; len: 14